Listed below are T cell receptor beta chains from one sample, sequenced in a study of blood T cell repertoires in COVID-19. Some clones are missing from TCRdb's copy, which holds only in-frame ones; the method was immunoSEQ multiplex PCR. Here the sample spans about 50,000 clones, about 86% being singletons. Specimen: peripheral blood. Receptor source: an older man with active COVID-19. CDR3s include the opening cysteine and the closing phenylalanine or tryptophan. A D gene is named only where the DNA matches it firmly. The size entry is marked missing in some rows and otherwise reads once, few, many or a size class.

j_call d_call v_call clone_size cdr3_aa cdr3_nt
TRBJ2-5 TRBD1 TRBV7-2 . CASSRGTGKSETQYF TGTGCCAGCAGCCGCGGGACAGGAAAATCGGAGACCCAGTACTTC
TRBJ2-7 . TRBV19 few CASSLGPNSYEQYF TGTGCCAGTTCCCTTGGGCCCAACTCCTACGAGCAGTACTTC
TRBJ2-1 TRBD2 TRBV6-4 once CASSSGTSAYNGQFF TGTGCCAGCAGCTCCGGGACTAGCGCCTACAATGGGCAGTTCTTC
TRBJ2-1 TRBD2 TRBV28 . CASSSGLAGGRGKYNEQFF TGTGCCAGCAGTTCCGGACTAGCGGGAGGTAGGGGGAAGTACAATGAGCAGTTCTTC
TRBJ2-4 TRBD1 TRBV5-6 . CASSQDRAGNIQYF TGTGCCAGCAGCCAAGACAGGGCAGGAAACATTCAGTACTTC
TRBJ1-2 . TRBV14 few CASSQDWQFQTF TGTGCCAGCAGCCAAGACTGGCAGTTCCAAACCTTC
TRBJ2-7 . TRBV18 . CASSPREFSYEQYF TGTGCCAGCTCACCACGAGAGTTCTCCTACGAGCAGTACTTC
TRBJ1-6 . TRBV6-6 . CASTARDNSPLHF TGTGCCAGCACCGCACGGGATAATTCACCCCTCCACTTT
TRBJ1-5 . TRBV18 . CASSPEGNQPQHF TGTGCCAGCTCACCAGAGGGCAATCAGCCCCAGCATTTT
TRBJ2-6 . TRBV29-1 . CSVAQVTGANVLTF TGCAGCGTAGCACAGGTTACTGGGGCCAACGTCCTGACTTTC
TRBJ1-1 . TRBV3-1/TRBV3-2 . CASSQKWTAPMNTEAFF TGTGCCAGCAGCCAAAAGTGGACAGCCCCGATGAACACTGAAGCTTTCTTT
TRBJ2-5 TRBD2 TRBV7-2 . CASSRRASGPQETQYF TGTGCCAGCAGCCGTCGCGCTAGCGGACCCCAAGAGACCCAGTACTTC
TRBJ2-5 TRBD2 TRBV5-1 . CASSDGLAAYQETQYF TGCGCCAGCAGCGATGGACTAGCGGCGTACCAAGAGACCCAGTACTTC
TRBJ2-5 TRBD2 TRBV10-3 . CAISESQAGETQYF TGTGCCATCAGTGAGTCTCAAGCGGGGGAGACCCAGTACTTC
TRBJ1-1 . TRBV3-1/TRBV3-2 . CASSQPQDTEAFF TGTGCCAGCAGCCAACCACAGGACACTGAAGCTTTCTTT
TRBJ2-3 . TRBV11-2 . CASRLLATTDTQYF TGTGCCAGCAGACTCCTAGCGACCACAGATACGCAGTATTTT
TRBJ2-7 TRBD1 TRBV3-1/TRBV3-2 once CASSPDRGPYEQYF TGTGCCAGCAGCCCGGACAGGGGGCCTTACGAGCAGTACTTC
TRBJ2-1 . TRBV7-3 . CASSFLAGPSDEQFF TGTGCCAGCAGCTTTCTGGCGGGCCCCAGTGATGAGCAGTTCTTC
TRBJ2-7 . TRBV7-7 . CASSPDGTSSYEQYF TGTGCCAGCAGCCCCGACGGGACAAGCTCCTACGAGCAGTACTTC
TRBJ1-2 TRBD1 TRBV19 . CASRPGQGIGLSYTF TGTGCCAGTAGGCCGGGACAGGGAATCGGTTTAAGCTACACCTTC
TRBJ1-2 TRBD1 TRBV3-1/TRBV3-2 . CASSLSGGQAYGYTF TGTGCCAGCAGCCTGAGTGGAGGACAGGCATATGGCTACACCTTC
TRBJ2-1 . TRBV7-2 . CASSSTGSYNEQFF TGTGCCAGCAGCTCGACGGGCTCCTACAATGAGCAGTTCTTC
TRBJ2-5 TRBD2 TRBV7-2 once CASSRDLSGRSETQYF TGTGCCAGCAGTCGAGACCTTAGCGGGAGGAGTGAGACCCAGTACTTC
TRBJ1-1 . TRBV5-3 . CARSLSPSGAGDTEAFF TGTGCCAGAAGCTTGTCACCCTCAGGGGCGGGTGACACTGAAGCTTTCTTT
TRBJ1-2 TRBD1 TRBV9 . CASSARDRGDGYTF TGTGCCAGCAGCGCCCGGGACAGGGGTGATGGCTACACCTTC
TRBJ2-5 . TRBV5-1 . CASSFSVSRETQYF TGCGCCAGCAGTTTTAGCGTTTCCCGCGAGACCCAGTACTTC
TRBJ2-3 TRBD2 TRBV7-2 . CASSYLAGADTQYF TGTGCCAGCAGCTATCTAGCGGGAGCAGATACGCAGTATTTT
TRBJ2-4 . TRBV5-5 . CASSLRNTGSYDKNIQYF TGTGCCAGCAGCCTGAGGAATACCGGGAGTTATGACAAAAACATTCAGTACTTC
TRBJ2-3 TRBD2 TRBV7-9 . CASSLLAGAATQYF TGTGCCAGCAGCCTTTTAGCGGGAGCAGCTACGCAGTATTTT
TRBJ2-5 TRBD2 TRBV28 . CASSSVGEREGETQYF TGTGCCAGCAGTTCAGTGGGGGAGCGGGAAGGGGAGACCCAGTACTTC
TRBJ2-1 TRBD2 TRBV4-1 . CASSQGFDGRANEQFF TGCGCCAGCAGCCAAGGCTTCGACGGGAGGGCAAATGAGCAGTTCTTC
TRBJ2-3 . TRBV10-3 . CAISESTRVDTQYF TGTGCCATCAGTGAGTCGACTCGGGTAGATACGCAGTATTTT
TRBJ2-7 TRBD1 TRBV11-2 . CASSYDRASYEQYF TGTGCCAGCAGTTACGACAGGGCCTCCTACGAGCAGTACTTC
TRBJ1-5 TRBD1 TRBV19 once CASSLDRTARQPQHF TGTGCCAGTAGTTTGGACAGGACCGCCCGTCAGCCCCAGCATTTT
TRBJ2-2 . TRBV5-4 few CASSLVGAGTGELFF TGTGCCAGCAGCTTGGTGGGGGCGGGCACCGGGGAGCTGTTTTTT
TRBJ1-2 . TRBV30 . CAWSDRFYYGYTF TGTGCCTGGAGTGACCGGTTCTACTATGGCTACACCTTC
TRBJ2-3 TRBD2 TRBV9 . CASSFGTSGTDTQYF TGTGCCAGCAGCTTCGGGACTAGCGGCACAGATACGCAGTATTTT
TRBJ1-1 . TRBV14 once CASSQDLGGLEAFF TGTGCCAGCAGCCAAGATTTGGGAGGGTTGGAAGCTTTCTTT
TRBJ2-1 . TRBV9 few CASSQPQGGTEQFF TGTGCCAGCAGCCAACCCCAGGGGGGAACAGAGCAGTTCTTC
TRBJ2-3 TRBD1 TRBV2 . CASSVHSQGADTQYF TGTGCCAGCAGTGTTCATAGCCAGGGGGCCGATACGCAGTATTTT
TRBJ1-1 . TRBV4-1 . CASSQGRGAFF TGCGCCAGCAGCCAAGGCAGGGGAGCTTTCTTT
TRBJ2-4 . TRBV15 . CATRTTGNIQYF TGTGCCACCCGGACGACAGGAAACATTCAGTACTTC
TRBJ2-1 . TRBV5-4 few CASSEGGLFFNEQFF TGTGCCAGCAGCGAGGGGGGGTTGTTTTTTAATGAGCAGTTCTTC
TRBJ1-5 . TRBV5-1 . CASSFGRNQPQHF TGCGCCAGCAGCTTCGGCAGGAATCAGCCCCAGCATTTT
TRBJ2-1 TRBD2 TRBV24-1 . CATSASSGASGRANEQFF TGTGCCACCAGTGCCTCATCGGGGGCTAGCGGGAGGGCCAATGAGCAGTTCTTC
TRBJ2-2 . TRBV18 once CASSPPQGGVTGELFF TGTGCCAGCTCACCACCACAGGGCGGTGTTACCGGGGAGCTGTTTTTT
TRBJ1-4 . TRBV11-2 few CASSRSGGVSNEKLFF TGTGCCAGCAGCCGATCGGGGGGGGTCTCGAATGAAAAACTGTTTTTT